This TCR beta chain is drawn from a study of T-cell reconstitution after alpha-beta-depleted transplantation in children. Trimming took off 5 bases at V and 6 bases at J, with 18 bases between the two ends. The CDR3 totals 15 residues. The V gene's germline CDR1 is SGHTA and CDR2 FQGNSA. Library preparation (for TCRbeta) was performed with unique molecular identifiers. Via MiXCR, TCRdb re-called the PCR reads, giving one row per CDR3 protein. The sample lists roughly 200,000 distinct CDR3 sequences, 13% to 15% occurring once. This clonotype was found many times. The starting material was PBMCs from the stem cell graft donor, obtained from the stem cell graft. J is TRBJ2-3 and V is TRBV7-2; possibly TRBD1 for D (6 bases). The sequence was collected from a human donor who donated a stem cell graft to a child with acute lymphoblastic leukemia. CDR3 region: CASSLAGDLRDTQYF. CDR3 coding DNA: TGTGCCAGCAGCCTCGCAGGGGACCTCAGGGATACGCAGTATTTT. Using reference TRBV7-2 and TRBJ2-3 for the parts outside the CDR3, the full variable domain is GAGVSQSPSNKVTEKGKDVELRCDPISGHTALYWYRQSLGQGLEFLIYFQGNSAPDKSGLPSDRFSAERTGGSVSTLTIQRTQQEDSAVYLCASSLAGDLRDTQYFGPGTRLTVL.